This T cell receptor beta chain appears in the sequencing data of a study of lymphopenia after photon versus proton radiotherapy (dated by TCRdb to the late 2010s). Looking at the study overall: The immunological effects of photon versus proton radiation therapy were compared in patients with gastrointestinal tumors who developed high-grade lymphopenia. The goal of the study was to describe how the two radiation modalities differ in their effects on the immune system. The cohort included roughly 20 patients with gastrointestinal tumors who developed lymphopenia after receiving either photon or proton therapy.

As concerns this clone: It lacks a known antigen. The record has no base qualities; no much larger clone is one base away.

Summary of the overall study and its limitations: Among patients across the cohort who died, overall survival time showed an inverse correlation with a larger post-nadir drop in TCR diversity. The authors looked at the survival association only in patients who died, and they framed better survival with proton therapy as a possibility rather than a demonstrated result. After the lymphocyte count nadir, repertoires from photon-treated patients showed oligoclonal expansion, particularly of CD8+ Temra cells, and this expansion drove the decline in diversity. During treatment, patients who received photon therapy lost naive T cells and TCR diversity and gained effector/memory populations, whereas patients who received proton therapy remained relatively stable.

Library generation was performed with the immunoSEQ multiplex PCR assay. T cell repertoires were profiled with deep sequencing of rearranged TCR beta loci together with multiparametric flow cytometry. TCRdb provides this immuneACCESS table in a form limited to in-frame rearrangements. Some clones are lacking; in checked studies, under half of them reflect an unresolved V gene, and why the rest are absent is not known. This sample gives 150,000 to 200,000 clones in total; 88% of them show up just once. In total, the top ten clones hold about 4.7% of the sample. Spanning cysteine to phenylalanine, the CDR3 consists of 16 amino acids. The sequence is cut down to CDR3 DNA, 48 bases in frame from base 1. V drops 0 bases and J drops 0 bases, leaving 10 bases in between. Via the germline V gene, CDR1 is MGHRA and CDR2 YSYEKL.

The sample here was peripheral blood, taken from a patient treated with photon-based radiotherapy. The rearrangement joined TRBV4-1 to TRBJ2-3, with the D gene uncertain. The source of this sequence is a man in his fifties with gastric cancer. In nucleotides, the sequence is TGCGCCAGCAGCCAAGAATCCCGGGTTAGCACAGATACGCAGTATTTT. It translates as CASSQESRVSTDTQYF.